These T cell receptor beta chains were read from a single sample in a study of CD8+ T cells in alopecia areata. Assay: immunoSEQ multiplex PCR; the TCRdb copy retains only in-frame clones and omits some. The sample includes nearly 110,000 clones, 65% to 85% of them seen just once. Sequencing was performed on CD8+ T cells sorted from blood, taken at week 24, from a patient treated with tofacitinib. The receptors stem from a human donor with alopecia areata. Each CDR3 is given with its conserved first and last residue. D genes are given only for firm matches. Some rows mark clone size as missing; the rest say once, few, many or name a class of expanded clone.

>TRBV19|TRBJ2-5|-|-
TGTGCCAGTAGTAGGTTTTTTTCGAGGGAGACCCAGTACTTC
CASSRFFSRETQYF
>TRBV6-6|TRBJ1-5|-|-
TGTGCCAGCAGTTACCCCGACAATAGCAATCAGCCCCAGCATTTT
CASSYPDNSNQPQHF
>TRBV29-1|TRBJ1-2|TRBD1|-
TGCAGCGTTTTGACAGGGCGATATGGCTACACCTTC
CSVLTGRYGYTF
>TRBV5-1|TRBJ2-5|TRBD2|-
TGCGCCAGCAGCTTGAGGCGGGGGGAAGAGACCCAGTACTTC
CASSLRRGEETQYF
>TRBV7-9|TRBJ2-5|TRBD1|-
TGTGCCAGCATCAGACAGGGTGTGATAGAGACCCAGTACTTC
CASIRQGVIETQYF
>TRBV27|TRBJ1-1|TRBD1|-
TGTGCCAGCAGGGGCTACCTAGGGACAGCAGAGAACACTGAAGCTTTCTTT
CASRGYLGTAENTEAFF
>TRBV7-9|TRBJ2-7|-|-
TGTGCCAGCAGTTCTACTGGGAGCTCCTACGAGCAGTACTTC
CASSSTGSSYEQYF
>TRBV5-1|TRBJ2-1|-|-
TGCGCCAGCAGCTTGGAACCGGACGCGAATGGGTACAATGAGCAGTTCTTC
CASSLEPDANGYNEQFF
>TRBV4-2|TRBJ2-4|-|-
TGTGCCAGCAGCCAAGAGAACGAGGGGTTATCCAAAAACATTCAGTACTTC
CASSQENEGLSKNIQYF
>TRBV29-1|TRBJ2-2|-|-
TGCAGCGTTCCCACCGGAGGCAGTTCGAACACCGGGGAGCTGTTTTTT
CSVPTGGSSNTGELFF
>TRBV29-1|TRBJ2-7|TRBD1|-
TGCAGCGTCTACGGGAGAGGACAGGGTAATGGCGAGCAGTACTTC
CSVYGRGQGNGEQYF
>TRBV15|TRBJ2-2|-|-
TGTGCCACCAGCAGGTCGTCCGGGGAGCTGTTTTTT
CATSRSSGELFF
>TRBV29-1|TRBJ2-7|-|once
TGCAGCGTTGAGTTTCCGGGACGGACATTAAACGAGCAGTACTTC
CSVEFPGRTLNEQYF
>TRBV6-6|TRBJ2-1|TRBD2|-
TGTGCCAGCAGTTACGGGCGGGGGGGCCGAAATGAGCAGTTCTTC
CASSYGRGGRNEQFF
>TRBV29-1|TRBJ2-5|TRBD2|-
TGCAGCGTAGCGCGAGGGACTAGCGAGGTGGAGACCCAGTACTTC
CSVARGTSEVETQYF
>TRBV23-1|TRBJ2-5|-|-
TGCGCCAGCAGTCTTCCGACAGGATGCCCCTTCCAAGAGACCCAGTACTTC
CASSLPTGCPFQETQYF
>TRBV30|TRBJ1-6|-|-
TGTGCCTGGAGTGTACGGCAGTATAATTCACCCCTCCACTTT
CAWSVRQYNSPLHF
>TRBV27|TRBJ2-1|TRBD1|-
TGTGCCAGCAGTTTATCGACAGGGGCGATGTACAATGAGCAGTTCTTC
CASSLSTGAMYNEQFF
>TRBV29-1|TRBJ1-5|TRBD1|-
TGCAGCGTCAAGACAGGGTATAGCAATCAGCCCCAGCATTTT
CSVKTGYSNQPQHF
>TRBV29-1|TRBJ2-5|-|few
TGCAGCGTGTTAAGGGCACAAGAGACCCAGTACTTC
CSVLRAQETQYF
>TRBV6-6|TRBJ2-3|TRBD1|-
TGTGCCAGCCAGGGGACAGGGGGCCCAGATACGCAGTATTTT
CASQGTGGPDTQYF
>TRBV2|TRBJ2-5|-|-
TGTGCCAGCAGTGAACCAGATACTCAAGAGACCCAGTACTTC
CASSEPDTQETQYF
>TRBV7-6|TRBJ2-7|-|-
TGTGCCAGCAGTTCGACAAGTTACTTTCCCTACGAGCAGTACTTC
CASSSTSYFPYEQYF
>TRBV5-6|TRBJ2-3|-|-
TGTGCCAGCAGCCTGGTTGGAGATTTCACAGATACGCAGTATTTT
CASSLVGDFTDTQYF
>TRBV14|TRBJ2-2|TRBD1|-
TGTGCCAGCAGCCGCGCGACAGGGGACGCGAACACCGGGGAGCTGTTTTTT
CASSRATGDANTGELFF
>TRBV7-9|TRBJ1-5|TRBD1|-
TGTGCCAGTAAGACAGGGGAGAATCAGCCCCAGCATTTT
CASKTGENQPQHF
>TRBV6-1|TRBJ1-2|-|-
TGTGCCAGCAGTGAAATTGCAGGGATAAACTATGGCTACACCTTC
CASSEIAGINYGYTF
>TRBV27|TRBJ1-2|-|-
TGTGCCAGCAGTACCGAGCCTAGTCCAACTAACTATGGCTACACCTTC
CASSTEPSPTNYGYTF
>TRBV12-5|TRBJ1-2|-|-
TGTGCTAGTGGTTTGGGGACGAAGGCCTATGGCTACACCTTC
CASGLGTKAYGYTF
>TRBV27|TRBJ2-3|TRBD2|few
TGTGCCAGCAGCCCCACTAGCGGGGTGATCACAGATACGCAGTATTTT
CASSPTSGVITDTQYF
>TRBV5-4|TRBJ2-7|TRBD2|few
TGTGCCAGCAGCGCCCGGGGGGGCGAGCAGTACTTC
CASSARGGEQYF
>TRBV5-1|TRBJ2-1|TRBD2|-
TGCGCCAGCAGCTTACAGGGATCAGCGGGGGGCCTCTACAATGAGCAGTTCTTC
CASSLQGSAGGLYNEQFF
>TRBV19|TRBJ2-5|-|-
TGTGCCAGTAGTATTTGGGACGGCCAAGAGACCCAGTACTTC
CASSIWDGQETQYF
>TRBV6-5|TRBJ2-3|-|-
TGTGCCAGCAGTTACTCGATCGGTAGCACAGATACGCAGTATTTT
CASSYSIGSTDTQYF
>TRBV5-1|TRBJ2-1|TRBD2|-
TGCGCCAGCAGCTTGGAGAGCGGGGGCGGCAATGAGCAGTTCTTC
CASSLESGGGNEQFF
>TRBV7-2|TRBJ2-1|-|-
TGTGCCAGCAGCACTTACAATGAGCAGTTCTTC
CASSTYNEQFF
>TRBV9|TRBJ1-2|TRBD1|-
TGTGCCAGCAGCTACCGGGACAGGGGTTCGAATGGCTACACCTTC
CASSYRDRGSNGYTF
>TRBV13|TRBJ2-5|-|-
TGTGCCAGCAGCTTAGGAGCGGTCTCCCAAGAGACCCAGTACTTC
CASSLGAVSQETQYF
>TRBV6-5|TRBJ1-1|-|-
TGTGCCAGCAACCTAGACGTTAACACTGAAGCTTTCTTT
CASNLDVNTEAFF
>TRBV4-3|TRBJ1-4|-|-
TGCGCCAGCAGCCTGCTAGAAAGTATACGGGGGGCCGATGAAAAACTGTTTTTT
CASSLLESIRGADEKLFF
>TRBV7-9|TRBJ1-1|-|-
TGTGCCAGCCTCACAGGGTGGACTGAAGCTTTCTTT
CASLTGWTEAFF
>TRBV29-1|TRBJ2-5|TRBD2|-
TGCAGCGTTGGCGGGGGGCCGACCCAGTACTTC
CSVGGGPTQYF
>TRBV6-5|TRBJ2-2|-|-
TGTGCCAGCAGCAGGGGGGGATACACCGGGGAGCTGTTTTTT
CASSRGGYTGELFF
>TRBV7-9|TRBJ2-7|-|-
TGTGCCAGCGTAGAGGCAGGCAACGAGCAGTACTTC
CASVEAGNEQYF
>TRBV7-9|TRBJ2-7|TRBD2|-
TGTGCCAGCAGCAGACTAGCGGGGGGGCCCCACTACGAGCAGTACTTC
CASSRLAGGPHYEQYF
>TRBV27|TRBJ1-6|-|-
TGTGCCAGCAGTTTAAGGGATGGTATTAATTCACCCCTCCACTTT
CASSLRDGINSPLHF
>TRBV28|TRBJ2-7|-|-
TGTGCCAGCAGTACCAGGACAAACTACGAGCAGTACTTC
CASSTRTNYEQYF
>TRBV2|TRBJ1-2|-|-
TGTGCCAGCAGTGAGAGGGGGAGTACTAACTATGGCTACACCTTC
CASSERGSTNYGYTF
>TRBV6-5|TRBJ2-7|-|-
TGTGCCAGCAGTTACTCCACCTCCGGTACAGGGTTTGGGCAGTACTTC
CASSYSTSGTGFGQYF
>TRBV6-5|TRBJ1-1|-|-
TGTGCCAGCAGTTACTCGGGACACTTGAACACTGAAGCTTTCTTT
CASSYSGHLNTEAFF
>TRBV7-2|TRBJ2-1|-|-
TGTGCCAGCAGCTTAGTGGCAGAGCCCTACAATGAGCAGTTCTTC
CASSLVAEPYNEQFF
>TRBV6-5|TRBJ2-5|-|-
TGTGCCGGAATGCGGGACCAATCTCAAGAGACCCAGTACTTC
CAGMRDQSQETQYF
>TRBV7-9|TRBJ2-7|TRBD2|-
TGTGCCAGCAGCCCCCGGACTAGTCAAGAGCAGTACTTC
CASSPRTSQEQYF